The 20 T cell receptor beta chains reported below all come from one sample, sequenced in a study of regulatory T cells in long-lasting Graves disease (dated by TCRdb to the early 2020s). The time point label corresponds to: newly diagnosed GD, antithyroid drugs for less than 3 months. For both TCR sequencing and RNA sequencing, RNA was extracted from PBMCs using TRIzol. Library creation used multiplex PCR. Sequenced on an Illumina HiSeq 4000. To build TCR beta libraries, CDR3 regions were amplified by Arm-PCR using iRepertoire HTBI primers. TCRdb ran its own pipeline on the public reads, namely fastp trimming at Q25 and MiXCR clone calling, and kept in-frame beta chains. Rows with a matching CDR3 protein are joined into one entry that keeps the most common DNA and genes. This sample gives some 200,000 distinct CDR3 sequences in total; roughly a fifth of them show up just once. The top ten clonotypes cover approximately 12% of the sample.

A further study also used this sample, focusing on T cells in Graves' hyperthyroidism and ophthalmopathy.

Here the sequenced sample was peripheral blood mononuclear cells (PBMCs), taken at new diagnosis, from a patient treated with antithyroid drugs. The source is a woman aged 25 to 39 with Graves disease. Donor details come from another sample of the same person, matched by shared clones.

This clonotype was counted ten times or more. V gene TRBV6-1 combines with J gene TRBJ1-6, with TRBD1 as a possible D gene (5 bases). The CDR3 has 16 amino acids. Trimming stripped 4 bases from V and 9 bases from J, with 19 bases between. The germline gives CDR1 MNHNS, CDR2 SASEGT. The CDR3 DNA is TGTGCCAGCAGTGTACGGGGACTCGAAGGCGGTTCACCCCTCCACTTT. It encodes CASSVRGLEGGSPLHF.

There are a few counts of this clonotype. This chain connects TRBV6-1 to TRBJ2-1, with D hard to call. The CDR3 runs to 15 residues. Trimming took 6 bases from V and 0 from J, leaving 12 bases between them. The germline V gene encodes CDR1 MNHNS and CDR2 SASEGT. CDR3 nucleotides: TGTGCCAGCAGCGTCACGGGTGGCTCCTACAATGAGCAGTTCTTC. As protein: CASSVTGGSYNEQFF.

The J gene is TRBJ2-2, the V gene TRBV10-3; 8 positions agree with TRBD2. CDR1 and CDR2 (germline): ENHRY, SYGVKD. The V and J ends lost 4 bases and 3 bases, in that order; junction bases with no gene match: 7. The CDR3 is 16 residues long. Here the CDR3 reads CAISGRGGLDTGELFF. The CDR3 DNA reads as TGTGCCATCAGTGGACGGGGGGGCTTGGACACCGGGGAGCTGTTTTTT.

Details on this clonotype: A junction end diverges from the germline sequence, so it may reflect a read error. The rearrangement uses TRBV7-9 and TRBJ1-1; 7 bases are a match to TRBD1. CDR3 length: 16 residues. Germline V gene sequence: CDR1 SEHNR, CDR2 FQNEAQ (reference sequence). CDR3 DNA: TGTGCCAGCAACTTAGACCCCACAGGGGCGAACACTGAAGCTTTCTTT. Translating gives CASNLDPTGANTEAFF.

The chain joins TRBV7-2 to TRBJ2-7; 8 bases fit TRBD1. CDR3 length: 15 amino acids. Looked up from germline, CDR1 is SGHTA and CDR2 is FQGNSA. J gave up 2 bases and V 5 bases, and 8 bases lay outside the gene matches. The CDR3 DNA follows: TGTGCCAGCAGCATGACAGGGGACCGCACCTACGAGCAGTACTTC. Its protein is CASSMTGDRTYEQYF.

At least ten counts were recorded for this clonotype. This chain joins TRBV28 and TRBJ1-2; no definite D call. Deletions cut 7 bases from V and 3 bases from J, with 12 bases between. In germline, CDR1 is MDHEN, CDR2 SYDVKM. CDR3 length: 13 residues. As DNA, the CDR3 is TGTGCCAGCATGGAGAAACCGGACTATGGCTACACCTTC. Translated: CASMEKPDYGYTF.

The sample holds many counts of this clonotype. The chain recombines TRBV12-5 with TRBJ1-1; no clear D. The CDR3 has 13 amino acids. V shed 1 base and J shed 1 base, with 4 bases lying between them. In germline, CDR1 is LGHNT, CDR2 FRNRAP. The CDR3 nucleotides read TGTGCTAGTGGTTTGGAATGGAACACTGAAGCTTTCTTT. It specifies CASGLEWNTEAFF.

This clonotype appeared many times. The chain combines TRBV7-9 with TRBJ2-2, with 7 bases that match TRBD2. CDR3 length equals 17 residues. The germline gives CDR1 SEHNR, CDR2 FQNEAQ (reference sequence). The junction had 14 bases not matched to a gene; V was cut back by 5 bases and J by 5 bases. CDR3 in amino acids: CASSNSRDGRRTGELFF. The DNA for the CDR3 is TGTGCCAGCAGCAACTCGCGCGACGGGAGGAGGACCGGGGAGCTGTTTTTT. The full variable domain, completed using reference TRBV7-9 and TRBJ2-2, is DTGVSQNPRHKITKRGQNVTFRCDPISEHNRLYWYRQTLGQGPEFLTYFQNEAQLEKSRLLSDRFSAERPKGSFSTLEIQRTEQGDSAMYLCASSNSRDGRRTGELFFGEGSRLTVL.

This clonotype was seen many times. CDR3 bases: TGTGCCAGCAGCCGGGGAGGGGCGGGAAATGAAAAACTGTTTTTT. Translating gives CASSRGGAGNEKLFF. The chain joins TRBV28 to TRBJ1-4, with D tentatively TRBD1 (5 bases). The germline gives CDR1 MDHEN, CDR2 SYDVKM. Deletions cut 6 bases from V and 5 bases from J, with 16 bases between. This CDR3 is 15 amino acids long.

This clonotype has at least ten counts. The genes are TRBV9 and TRBJ2-3, with D perhaps TRBD1 or TRBD2 (5 bases each). This CDR3 is 14 amino acids long. The V gene lost 4 bases and the J gene lost 6 bases, with 15 bases spanning the gap. Germline CDR1 SGDLS, CDR2 YYNGEE. This CDR3 is CASSPSGTSDTQYF. Written as DNA, the CDR3 is TGTGCCAGCAGCCCCTCAGGGACCTCCGATACGCAGTATTTT. Looking up the rest from reference TRBV9 and TRBJ2-3 gives the full variable domain: DSGVTQTPKHLITATGQRVTLRCSPRSGDLSVYWYQQSLDQGLQFLIQYYNGEERAKGNILERFSAQQFPDLHSELNLSSLELGDSALYFCASSPSGTSDTQYFGPGTRLTVL.

The sample holds many counts of this clonotype. This chain connects TRBV2 to TRBJ2-5, with TRBD2 identical over 10 bases. This CDR3 is 14 amino acids long. The J segment lost 6 bases and the V segment lost 8 bases, leaving 9 bases of the junction unmatched. The germline CDR1 and CDR2 sequences are SNHLY and FYNNEI. In nucleotides, the CDR3 is TGTGCCAGCGCCGGTGGGGGACTAGCGCAGACCCAGTACTTC. This encodes CASAGGGLAQTQYF. Variable domain in full (rest from reference TRBV2 and TRBJ2-5): EPEVTQTPSHQVTQMGQEVILRCVPISNHLYFYWYRQILGQKVEFLVSFYNNEISEKSEIFDDQFSVERPDGSNFTLKIRSTKLEDSAMYFCASAGGGLAQTQYFGPGTRLLVL.

The chain uses TRBV7-2 and TRBJ2-2; D gene uncertain. CDR1 and CDR2 from the germline V gene are SGHTA and FQGNSA. The CDR3 contains 14 residues. The V end was cut by 5 bases, the J end by 3 bases, with 10 bases between. The CDR3 DNA reads TGTGCCAGCAGCCTGCATCGGTACACCGGGGAGCTGTTTTTT. Translated: CASSLHRYTGELFF.

There are many counts of this clonotype. The rearrangement links TRBV6-1 to TRBJ2-6, with D possibly TRBD1 on 6 matching bases. Germline lookup yields CDR1 MNHNS and CDR2 SASEGT. This CDR3 contains 16 residues. Deletions cut 4 bases from V and 4 bases from J, with 14 bases between. The CDR3, as DNA: TGTGCCAGCAGTGGTCGAGGGGGAGACGGGGCCAACGTCCTGACTTTC. Protein: CASSGRGGDGANVLTF.

This clonotype was seen many times. The chain employs TRBV20-1 and TRBJ2-1, with D unclear. Looked up from germline, CDR1 is DFQATT and CDR2 is SNEGSKA (reference sequence). The CDR3 length is 14 residues. V lost 0 bases and J lost 4, with 10 bases in between. CDR3 nucleotide sequence: TGCAGTGCTAGAGAAGGGCGGCCTTACAATGAGCAGTTCTTC. This translates into CSAREGRPYNEQFF.

Ten or more counts support this clonotype. J is TRBJ1-1 and V is TRBV7-9; 12 bases agree with TRBD1. The CDR3 totals 17 residues. Germline CDR1 is SEHNR and CDR2 is FQNEAQ (reference sequence). J lost 5 bases, V lost 5 bases, and 12 bases had no gene match. Here the CDR3 reads CASSDVWDRGRGTEAFF. CDR3 nucleotide sequence: TGTGCCAGCAGCGACGTCTGGGACAGGGGGCGCGGGACTGAAGCTTTCTTT.

This clonotype was seen repeatedly, ten times or more. The chain links TRBV19 to TRBJ2-7, with 10 bases aligning to TRBD2. Losses at the gene ends were 8 bases for V and 1 base for J; bases not matched to a gene: 8. CDR1 is LNHDA and CDR2 is SQIVND in the germline V gene (reference sequence). The CDR3 has 15 residues. CDR3 coding DNA: TGTGCCAGTGGACGCAGTAGCGGGAGGTCCTACGAGCAGTACTTC. Its translation: CASGRSSGRSYEQYF.

This clonotype was counted ten times or more. The genes are TRBV5-1 and TRBJ1-1; D is unclear. The V gene lost 2 bases and the J gene lost 1 base, with 6 bases spanning the gap. CDR1 is SGHRS and CDR2 is YFSETQ in the germline V gene. This CDR3 region has 13 residues. CDR3 sequence reads: CASSFAGNTEAFF. The CDR3 region has the DNA TGCGCCAGCAGCTTTGCCGGGAACACTGAAGCTTTCTTT. The full variable domain, its missing parts supplied by reference TRBV5-1 and TRBJ1-1, is KAGVTQTPRYLIKTRGQQVTLSCSPISGHRSVSWYQQTPGQGLQFLFEYFSETQRNKGNFPGRFSGRQFSNSRSEMNVSTLELGDSALYLCASSFAGNTEAFFGQGTRLTVV.

This clonotype was seen more than once but under ten times. This sequence may be a read error, since a much larger clone differs from it by one base. The V gene is TRBV28, the J gene TRBJ1-2, with D maybe TRBD1 (5 bases). V lost 6 bases to trimming and J lost 7 bases, with 15 bases between them. Germline assignment: CDR1 MDHEN and CDR2 SYDVKM. The CDR3 sequence is 13 residues long. CDR3 nucleotide sequence: TGTGCCAGCAGCTCGGGCAGGGATACTGGCTACACCTTC. Encoded protein: CASSSGRDTGYTF.

On this clonotype itself: A read error may be the cause here, since a much bigger clone is one base away. The rearrangement joins TRBV15 to TRBJ1-1; D not certain. Germline loops: CDR1 LNHNV, CDR2 YYDKDF (reference sequence). CDR3 length: 14 residues. CDR3 in amino acids: CAASREGGNTEAFF. Written as DNA, the CDR3 is TGTGCCGCCAGCAGAGAGGGAGGGAACACTGAAGCTTTCTTT.

This clonotype was counted many times. This chain links TRBV6-1 with TRBJ1-2, with 9 bases that match TRBD1. The CDR3 contains 16 residues. Germline CDR1 reads MNHNS; CDR2 reads SASEGT. V lost 6 bases to trimming and J lost 5 bases; unmatched junction nucleotides: 13. CDR3 region: CASRTGPGTGTYGYTF. The CDR3 bases are TGTGCCAGCAGAACGGGCCCGGGGACAGGGACTTATGGCTACACCTTC.